This TCR beta chain was recorded in a study of T cells in localized non-small cell lung cancer. Measured with immunoSEQ multiplex PCR; TCRdb has only the in-frame clones, and not every one. The sample carries around 40,000 clones, around 83% recorded once. Germline CDR1 and CDR2: SGHVS and FNYEAQ. Germline trimming cut 5 bases from V and 4 bases from J; bases unmatched to any gene: 7. This CDR3 has 15 residues. Study-level results: Owing to sequencing of a solitary tumor region, heterogeneity cannot be discounted.

A remark on this clone: The target antigen is unknown.

The J gene is TRBJ2-1, the V gene TRBV7-6, with 8 bases matching TRBD2. The clonotype originates from a man between 40 and 70 years old with stage II lung adenocarcinoma. This material consisted of PBMCs, taken before any cancer treatment. CDR3 nucleotide sequence: TGTGCCAGCAGCCCCACCGCGGGAGGTTACAATGAGCAGTTCTTC. Protein product: CASSPTAGGYNEQFF.